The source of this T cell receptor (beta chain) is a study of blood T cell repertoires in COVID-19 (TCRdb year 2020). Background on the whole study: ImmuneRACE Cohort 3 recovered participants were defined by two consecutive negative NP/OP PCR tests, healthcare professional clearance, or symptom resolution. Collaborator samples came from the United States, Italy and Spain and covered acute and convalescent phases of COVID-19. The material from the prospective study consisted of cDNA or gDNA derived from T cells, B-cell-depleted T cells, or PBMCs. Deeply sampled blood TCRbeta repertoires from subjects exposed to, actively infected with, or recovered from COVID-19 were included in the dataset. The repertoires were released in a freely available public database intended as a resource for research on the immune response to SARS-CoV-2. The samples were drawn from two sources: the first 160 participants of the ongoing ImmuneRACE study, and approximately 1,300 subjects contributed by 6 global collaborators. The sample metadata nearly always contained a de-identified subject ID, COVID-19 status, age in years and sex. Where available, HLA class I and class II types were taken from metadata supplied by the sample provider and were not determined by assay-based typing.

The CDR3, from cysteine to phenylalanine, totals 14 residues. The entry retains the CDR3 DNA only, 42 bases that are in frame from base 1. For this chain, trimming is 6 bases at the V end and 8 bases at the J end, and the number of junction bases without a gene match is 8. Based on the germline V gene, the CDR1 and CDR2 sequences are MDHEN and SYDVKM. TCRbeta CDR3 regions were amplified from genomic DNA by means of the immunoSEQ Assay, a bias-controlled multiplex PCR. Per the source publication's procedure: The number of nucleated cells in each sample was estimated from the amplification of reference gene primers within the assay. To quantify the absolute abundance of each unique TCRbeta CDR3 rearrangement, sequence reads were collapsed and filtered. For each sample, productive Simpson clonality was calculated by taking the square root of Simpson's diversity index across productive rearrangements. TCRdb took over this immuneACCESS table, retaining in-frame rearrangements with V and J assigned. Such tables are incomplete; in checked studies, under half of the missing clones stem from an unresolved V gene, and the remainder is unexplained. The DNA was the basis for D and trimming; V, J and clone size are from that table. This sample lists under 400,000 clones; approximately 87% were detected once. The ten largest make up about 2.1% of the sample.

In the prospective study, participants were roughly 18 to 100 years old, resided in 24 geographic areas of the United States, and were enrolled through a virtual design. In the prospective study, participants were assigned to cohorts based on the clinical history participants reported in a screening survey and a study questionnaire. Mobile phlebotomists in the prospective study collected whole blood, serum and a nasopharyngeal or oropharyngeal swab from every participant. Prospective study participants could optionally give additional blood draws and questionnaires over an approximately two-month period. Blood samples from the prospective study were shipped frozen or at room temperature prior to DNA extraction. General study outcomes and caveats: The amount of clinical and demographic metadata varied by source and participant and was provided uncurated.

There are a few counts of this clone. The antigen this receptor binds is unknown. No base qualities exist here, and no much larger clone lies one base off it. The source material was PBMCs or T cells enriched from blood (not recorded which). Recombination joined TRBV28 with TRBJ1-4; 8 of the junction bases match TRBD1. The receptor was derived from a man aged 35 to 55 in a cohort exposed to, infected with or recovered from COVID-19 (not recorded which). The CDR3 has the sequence CASRTGGTREKLFF. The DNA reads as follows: TGTGCCAGCAGAACAGGGGGAACGCGAGAAAAACTGTTTTTT.